The 13 T cell receptor beta chains given below trace back to one sample, sequenced in a study of shared clonotypes between healthy human individuals. Data came from immunoSEQ multiplex PCR; TCRdb stores just in-frame clones and leaves some out. The sample shows around 1.6 million clones, approximately 98% of them seen only once. Sequencing was done on a sample of naive CD4+ T cells sorted from blood. This sample's subset: CD45RA+ positively selected. The receptor source for this set is a young man in good health.

V usage is TRBV9 and J usage is TRBJ2-7; D is perhaps TRBD1 (6 bases). V was trimmed by 3 bases and J by 2 bases, leaving 12 bases between them. This CDR3 comprises 14 residues. Germline V gene sequence: CDR1 SGDLS, CDR2 YYNGEE. CDR3 in DNA: TGTGCCAGCAGCGGGGGGCAGGGGCCCTACGAGCAGTACTTC. It yields the protein CASSGGQGPYEQYF. The full variable domain, with the rest looked up from reference TRBV9 and TRBJ2-7, is DSGVTQTPKHLITATGQRVTLRCSPRSGDLSVYWYQQSLDQGLQFLIQYYNGEERAKGNILERFSAQQFPDLHSELNLSSLELGDSALYFCASSGGQGPYEQYFGPGTRLTVT.

The CDR3 DNA reads as TGTGCCAGCAGCCCAACAGAAACTAAAGCTTTCTTT. Its translation is CASSPTETKAFF. J is TRBJ1-1 and V is TRBV14; D call uncertain. V was cut by 4 bases and J by 9 bases, with 12 bases left in between. The germline CDR1 and CDR2 sequences are SGHDN and FVKESK. The CDR3 totals 12 residues.

The chain is built from TRBV9 and TRBJ2-7, with D maybe TRBD2 (6 bases). V lost 6 bases to trimming and J lost 2 bases, with 15 bases between them. CDR1 is SGDLS, CDR2 YYNGEE, per germline. The CDR3 consists of 14 residues. The CDR3 loop is CASNRGGGPYEQYF. In DNA, the CDR3 is TGTGCCAGCAACCGGGGAGGCGGACCCTACGAGCAGTACTTC.

V and J are TRBV6-1 and TRBJ1-3, with D possibly being TRBD1 (6 bases). CDR1 and CDR2 (germline): MNHNS, SASEGT. The CDR3 has 14 amino acids. Trimming removed 6 bases at V and 1 base at J, with 10 bases between. DNA of the CDR3: TGTGCCAGCAGCTCAGGGGCTTCTGGAAACACCATATATTTT. This gives the protein CASSSGASGNTIYF.

This chain uses TRBV5-4 with TRBJ1-2; possible D gene TRBD1, 6 bases. The CDR3 runs to 13 residues. V lost 2 bases, J lost 7 bases, and 12 bases lay in between. Per germline, CDR1 SGHNT and CDR2 YYREEE (reference sequence). The CDR3 protein is CASSFPGALGYTF. The CDR3 region has the DNA TGTGCCAGCAGCTTCCCGGGGGCGCTTGGCTACACCTTC.

This sequence joins TRBV5-5 and TRBJ1-5, with TRBD1 matching 8 bases. The J segment lost 7 bases and the V segment lost 2 bases, leaving 5 bases of the junction unmatched. CDR3 length: 14 amino acids. Germline V lookup: CDR1 SGHKS, CDR2 YYEKEE (reference sequence). CDR3 residues: CASSLGGQGQPQHF. CDR3 sequence (DNA): TGTGCCAGCAGCTTAGGAGGACAGGGCCAGCCCCAGCATTTT.

As concerns this clone: The sample has other DNA sequences that encode this CDR3 too. This chain uses TRBV18 with TRBJ2-7, with 10 bases matching TRBD1. V gave up 3 bases and J gave up 3 bases; unmatched junction bases: 2. The CDR3 extends over 14 amino acids. CDR1 and CDR2 from the germline V gene are KGHSH and LQKENI. The CDR3 region is CASSPGTGVYEQYF. The CDR3 nucleotides read TGTGCCAGCTCACCGGGGACAGGGGTCTACGAGCAGTACTTC.

V is TRBV10-2 and J is TRBJ1-1, with 7 positions matching TRBD1. This CDR3 has 16 amino acids. Germline V gene lookup returns CDR1 WSHSY and CDR2 SAAADI. Trimming removed 3 bases from V and 1 base from J; junction bases left unmatched: 8. CDR3 DNA sequence: TGCGCCAGCAGTGATCCCCGACAGGGAAAGAACACTGAAGCTTTCTTT. Its translation: CASSDPRQGKNTEAFF.

This chain joins TRBV28 and TRBJ2-2; no clear D gene. CDR3 length: 11 amino acids. CDR1 and CDR2 from the germline V gene are MDHEN and SYDVKM. V was shortened by 8 bases and J by 5 bases, with 6 bases between the two germline ends. This chain's CDR3 is CASQGTGELFF. In DNA, the CDR3 is TGTGCCAGCCAAGGGACCGGGGAGCTGTTTTTT. The full variable domain, completed using reference TRBV28 and TRBJ2-2, is DVKVTQSSRYLVKRTGEKVFLECVQDMDHENMFWYRQDPGLGLRLIYFSYDVKMKEKGDIPEGYSVSREKKERFSLILESASTNQTSMYLCASQGTGELFFGEGSRLTVL.

The chain carries TRBV5-8 and TRBJ2-5; D remains ambiguous. The CDR3 is 13 amino acids. Between the trimmed V and J ends, which lost 5 bases and 5 bases, there was a span of 13 bases. Germline V gives CDR1 SGHTS, CDR2 YDEGEE. CDR3 protein: CASRFPSGETQYF. CDR3 DNA: TGTGCCAGCAGATTTCCTTCTGGGGAGACCCAGTACTTC. The variable domain in full, with the rest retrieved from reference TRBV5-8 and TRBJ2-5, is EAGVTQSPTHLIKTRGQQATLRCSPISGHTSVYWYQQALGLGLQFLLWYDEGEERNRGNFPPRFSGRQFPNYSSELNVNALELEDSALYLCASRFPSGETQYFGPGTRLLVL.

The chain combines TRBV4-1 with TRBJ2-5; D gene ambiguous. Germline CDR1 and CDR2: MGHRA and YSYEKL. V was clipped by 1 base and J by 3 bases, with 12 bases between them. This CDR3 contains 15 residues. The CDR3 spells CASSQVRQLEETQYF. The CDR3 bases are TGCGCCAGCAGCCAAGTGAGGCAGCTTGAAGAGACCCAGTACTTC.

The chain is built from TRBV18 and TRBJ2-1, with 10 nucleotides matching TRBD2. CDR1 is KGHSH, CDR2 LQKENI, per germline. The CDR3 totals 18 residues. The J segment lost 0 bases and the V segment lost 3 bases, leaving 8 bases of the junction unmatched. The CDR3 DNA sequence: TGTGCCAGCTCACCGCTGGGGCGACTAGCGGGCTCCTACAATGAGCAGTTCTTC. Protein sequence: CASSPLGRLAGSYNEQFF.

About this clone: This sample also contains other DNA sequences that code for the same CDR3. This chain uses TRBV5-1 with TRBJ1-1; perhaps TRBD1 as D (6 bases). From germline, CDR1 is SGHRS and CDR2 YFSETQ. This CDR3 has 15 amino acids. V gave up 0 bases and J gave up 3 bases, with 12 bases separating them. CDR3 region: CASSLVPGADTEAFF. In DNA form, the CDR3 reads TGCGCCAGCAGCTTGGTCCCGGGGGCGGACACTGAAGCTTTCTTT. Combining the CDR3 with reference TRBV5-1 and TRBJ1-1 gives the whole variable domain KAGVTQTPRYLIKTRGQQVTLSCSPISGHRSVSWYQQTPGQGLQFLFEYFSETQRNKGNFPGRFSGRQFSNSRSEMNVSTLELGDSALYLCASSLVPGADTEAFFGQGTRLTVV.